One T cell receptor (beta chain) is described in this entry. Its antigen is unidentified. The time point: week 11, during vaccination. All doses held 300 ug of mutant IDH1 20-mer peptide, with topical imiquimod. This sample stems from a study of a mutant IDH1 vaccine in newly diagnosed glioma. Libraries were prepared by immunoSEQ multiplex PCR; TCRdb keeps only in-frame clonotypes and omits some of them. The sample consists of over 95,000 clones, roughly nine tenths of them appearing once. The germline V gene has CDR1 SGHNT and CDR2 YENEEA. The length of the CDR3 is 14 residues. V gave up 2 bases and J gave up 6 bases, with 11 bases separating them.

The receptor was derived from a woman between 45 and 60 years old with glioma. The V call is TRBV11-3, the J call TRBJ2-1, with D tentatively TRBD1 or TRBD2 (5 bases each). The sequences come from PBMCs, collected from a glioma patient whose treatment included an IDH1 peptide vaccine. The CDR3 nucleotides read TGTGCCAGCAGCTTAAAAACTAGGGGCAATGAGCAGTTCTTC. Translation gives CASSLKTRGNEQFF.